This T cell receptor (beta chain) was identified during a study of OX40 agonist ivuxolimab in advanced cancers. The table came from immunoSEQ multiplex PCR; TCRdb's copy has only in-frame clones and leaves some out. The sample yields around 41,000 clones, around four fifths seen once. The V and J ends lost 2 bases and 8 bases respectively, with 12 bases between them. Germline V gene lookup returns CDR1 MNHNY and CDR2 SVGAGI (reference sequence). The CDR3 length is 14 residues. Sequencing was performed on CD4+ or CD8+ T cells sorted from blood, taken in a trial of the OX40 agonist ivuxolimab. The J gene is TRBJ1-4, the V gene TRBV6-6; maybe TRBD1 (6 bases). The sequence was collected from an adult with an advanced solid tumor such as melanoma, head and neck, liver or kidney cancer. The CDR3 loop reads CASSYDRPEEKLFF. In DNA form, the CDR3 reads TGTGCCAGCAGTTACGACAGGCCAGAGGAAAAACTGTTTTTT.